This T cell receptor (beta chain) derives from a study of CD8 T cells in ankylosing spondylitis. Study observations and caveats: Clones tied to disease were said to be significantly enriched in matched ankylosing spondylitis synovial fluid. Clones linked to the disease showed a CD8+ phenotype. They occurred at relatively low frequencies in peripheral blood.

CDR1 SEHNR and CDR2 FQNEAQ come from the germline V gene (reference sequence). The V segment lost 4 bases and the J segment 8 bases; nucleotides outside the gene matches: 12. This CDR3 contains 17 residues. TCR beta libraries were made by quantitative 5'-RACE with molecular barcodes. TCRdb used MiXCR to reprocess the 5' RACE reads, holding one entry per CDR3 protein. Of over 130,000 distinct CDR3 sequences listed, 44% are singletons. This clonotype was observed a single time. Its antigen is unknown. The sample taken for sequencing was synovial fluid, either unsorted or a sorted T cell fraction (not recorded which). V gene TRBV7-9 combines with J gene TRBJ2-1; 12 bases align to TRBD1. The clonotype was recovered from a male donor with ankylosing spondylitis. The CDR3 DNA sequence: TGTGCCAGCAGCTGGGGGACAGGGGGCTTACGCCTATATGAGCAGTTCTTC. Its protein is CASSWGTGGLRLYEQFF.